Shown below are 24 T cell receptor beta chains from a single sample sequenced in a study of T cells after yellow fever vaccination. TCRdb re-analysed the 5' RACE reads in MiXCR, keeping a single row per CDR3 protein. Among 170,000 or so distinct CDR3 sequences listed, around 9% were seen once. Material: CD8+ T cells sorted from PBMCs, obtained 45 days after the yellow fever booster vaccination. Receptors originate from a man between 18 and 35 years old who received the YFV17D yellow fever vaccine.

There are a few counts of this clonotype. V and J are TRBV11-2 and TRBJ2-3, with D unclear. CDR1 is SGHAT and CDR2 is FQNNGV in the germline V gene. The V gene lost 1 base and the J gene lost 6 bases, with 14 bases spanning the gap. The CDR3 sequence is 15 residues long. Written as DNA, the CDR3 is TGTGCCAGCAGCTTAGCGGGCAGTTTTGTGGATACGCAGTATTTT. Its translation: CASSLAGSFVDTQYF.

This clonotype was found a few times. The J gene is TRBJ2-4, the V gene TRBV29-1; D remains unclear. The CDR3 extends over 10 amino acids. Germline CDR1 and CDR2: SQVTM and ANQGSEA. V was cut by 6 bases and J by 5 bases, with 5 bases left in between. The CDR3 sequence is CSVAENIQYF. CDR3 bases: TGCAGCGTAGCAGAAAACATTCAGTACTTC. Based on the CDR3 plus reference TRBV29-1 and TRBJ2-4, the full variable domain is SAVISQKPSRDICQRGTSLTIQCQVDSQVTMMFWYRQQPGQSLTLIATANQGSEATYESGFVIDKFPISRPNLTFSTLTVSNMSPEDSSIYLCSVAENIQYFGAGTRLSVL.

This clonotype showed up just a few times. The rearrangement joins TRBV5-1 to TRBJ2-6, with D tentatively TRBD1 (5 bases). V was shortened by 5 bases and J by 0 bases, with 15 bases between the two germline ends. Germline V gives CDR1 SGHRS, CDR2 YFSETQ. CDR3 length equals 17 residues. DNA of the CDR3: TGCGCCAGCAGTAGTGAGACAGCTCGCTCTGGGGCCAACGTCCTGACTTTC. Its protein is CASSSETARSGANVLTF.

This sequence joins TRBV6-5 and TRBJ1-1; the match to TRBD1 covers 7 bases. The CDR3 totals 13 residues. V dropped 5 bases and J dropped 5; count of bases not matched to a gene: 5. Germline loops: CDR1 MNHEY, CDR2 SVGAGI. The CDR3 protein is CASSAGGYTEAFF. The CDR3 bases are TGTGCCAGCAGTGCAGGGGGGTATACTGAAGCTTTCTTT.

The V and J genes are TRBV20-1 and TRBJ2-5; D is possibly TRBD1 (7 bases). Germline assignment: CDR1 DFQATT and CDR2 SNEGSKA (reference sequence). The length of the CDR3 is 13 residues. Deletions cut 0 bases from V and 5 bases from J, with 10 bases between. CDR3 nucleotides: TGCAGTGCTAGAGACAGGGGGGCGGAGACCCAGTACTTC. Translated, it gives CSARDRGAETQYF.

This clonotype was seen ten or more times. This chain joins TRBV27 and TRBJ1-1; D perhaps matches TRBD1 (5 bases). CDR3 length: 14 residues. V shed 3 bases and J shed 4 bases, with 12 bases lying between them. The germline V gene has CDR1 MNHEY and CDR2 SMNVEV (reference sequence). CDR3 bases: TGTGCCAGCAGTTTGTCAGGGTCTGGCACTGAAGCTTTCTTT. This codes for CASSLSGSGTEAFF.

This clonotype has just a few counts. The chain joins TRBV7-2 to TRBJ1-2; D may be TRBD1 (5 bases). Trimming took off 0 bases at V and 5 bases at J, with 13 bases between the two ends. The CDR3 covers 15 residues. The germline CDR1 and CDR2 sequences are SGHTA and FQGNSA. The CDR3 region has the DNA TGTGCCAGCAGCTTAGCGGCGGGGGTGGCTTATGGCTACACCTTC. This gives the protein CASSLAAGVAYGYTF.

The genes are TRBV9 and TRBJ2-1, with D perhaps matching TRBD1 (6 bases). The length of the CDR3 is 13 residues. CDR1 is SGDLS, CDR2 YYNGEE, per germline. V lost 5 bases and J 6 bases, leaving 12 bases between the germline ends. The DNA of the CDR3 is TGTGCCAGCAGTCAGGGGTTCGGCAATGAGCAGTTCTTC. Translation gives CASSQGFGNEQFF. The whole variable domain, filled in from reference TRBV9 and TRBJ2-1, reads DSGVTQTPKHLITATGQRVTLRCSPRSGDLSVYWYQQSLDQGLQFLIQYYNGEERAKGNILERFSAQQFPDLHSELNLSSLELGDSALYFCASSQGFGNEQFFGPGTRLTVL.

The chain couples TRBV7-2 to TRBJ2-5, with D unclear. The CDR3 is made up of 14 amino acids. V dropped 5 bases and J dropped 0 bases, with 10 bases sitting between them. CDR1 and CDR2 from the germline V gene are SGHTA and FQGNSA. The chain's CDR3 is CASSPGRYQETQYF. In DNA, the CDR3 is TGTGCCAGCAGCCCCGGACGTTACCAAGAGACCCAGTACTTC.

The chain couples TRBV6-4 to TRBJ1-4, with D possibly TRBD1 on 5 matching bases. CDR1 and CDR2 (germline): MRHNA, SNTAGT. The CDR3 runs to 10 residues. The DNA for the CDR3 is TGTGAACGGGGGGAAGAAAAACTGTTTTTT. Its translation is CERGEEKLFF.

This clonotype appeared many times. The rearrangement links TRBV9 to TRBJ1-3; D is uncertain. Germline CDR1 is SGDLS and CDR2 is YYNGEE. The V and J ends lost 2 bases and 1 base respectively, with 10 bases between them. This CDR3 has 15 amino acids. The CDR3 nucleotides are TGTGCCAGCAGCGTTCACGTCGGATCTGGAAACACCATATATTTT. This translates into CASSVHVGSGNTIYF.

This clonotype was seen only a few times. The chain links TRBV28 to TRBJ2-7, with a weak D call TRBD2 (5 bases). Germline V gives CDR1 MDHEN, CDR2 SYDVKM. The V end lost 5 bases, the J end lost 0 bases, and 14 bases lay between the germline ends. The length of the CDR3 is 15 residues. The CDR3 here is CASSPPPGSSYEQYV. In nucleotides, the CDR3 is TGTGCCAGCAGTCCCCCCCCGGGGAGCTCCTACGAGCAGTACGTC.

This clonotype was detected ten times or more. CDR3 amino acids: CASSFRLAGGHSYNEQFF. The CDR3 region has the DNA TGTGCCAGCAGTTTTAGGCTAGCGGGGGGTCACTCCTACAATGAGCAGTTCTTC. V is TRBV12-3 or TRBV12-4 and J is TRBJ2-1; 11 bases are a match to TRBD2. This CDR3 is 18 amino acids long. The J segment lost 0 bases and the V segment lost 3 bases, leaving 7 bases of the junction unmatched.

This clonotype was counted between two and nine times. The chain couples TRBV4-3 to TRBJ2-2; D possibly corresponds to TRBD1 (5 bases). The germline gives CDR1 LGHNA, CDR2 YSLEER. There are 13 residues in the CDR3. V lost 6 bases to trimming and J lost 3 bases, with 8 bases between them. The CDR3 sequence: CASSKGYTGELFF. The CDR3 DNA sequence: TGCGCCAGCAGTAAGGGGTACACCGGGGAGCTGTTTTTT.

This clonotype was seen more than once but under ten times. The chain recombines TRBV6-2 or TRBV6-3 with TRBJ2-1, with D possibly being TRBD1 (5 bases). Between the trimmed V and J ends, which lost 5 bases and 0 bases, there was a span of 14 bases. The CDR3 consists of 16 residues. Germline CDR1 and CDR2: MNHEY and SVGEGT. The CDR3 loop reads CASSRQGYSSYNEQFF. The CDR3, as DNA: TGTGCCAGCAGTCGTCAGGGCTATTCCTCCTACAATGAGCAGTTCTTC.

V gene TRBV4-2 combines with J gene TRBJ1-5; D ambiguous. V lost 2 bases and J lost 1, with 18 bases in between. Germline V gene lookup returns CDR1 LGHNA and CDR2 YNFKEQ. This CDR3 is built from 18 residues. The CDR3 coding sequence is TGTGCCAGCAGCCAATTTCCCGGGCCCGCTGAGAGCAATCAGCCCCAGCATTTT. This gives the protein CASSQFPGPAESNQPQHF.

This clonotype occurred a few times. The V and J genes are TRBV7-9 and TRBJ2-1, with unresolved D. CDR1 and CDR2 from the germline V gene are SEHNR and FQNEAQ (reference sequence). This CDR3 is built from 14 residues. The ends were cut back, 1 base at V and 3 bases at J, with 7 bases in the middle. The CDR3 bases are TGTGCCAGCAGCTTAGACACTCGCTACAATGAGCAGTTCTTC. Amino acids: CASSLDTRYNEQFF. The full variable domain, its missing parts supplied by reference TRBV7-9 and TRBJ2-1, is DTGVSQNPRHKITKRGQNVTFRCDPISEHNRLYWYRQTLGQGPEFLTYFQNEAQLEKSRLLSDRFSAERPKGSFSTLEIQRTEQGDSAMYLCASSLDTRYNEQFFGPGTRLTVL.

This clonotype was seen at least ten times. The J gene is TRBJ1-2, the V gene TRBV16; D is unclear. The germline V gene has CDR1 KGHSY and CDR2 FQNENV. The ends were cut back, 0 bases at V and 0 bases at J, with 8 bases in the middle. The CDR3 runs to 15 residues. The DNA for the CDR3 is TGTGCCAGCAGCCAATCTGTGTTAGCTAACTATGGCTACACCTTC. Residues: CASSQSVLANYGYTF.

This clonotype was seen many times. V usage is TRBV12-3 or TRBV12-4 and J usage is TRBJ1-1; 9 positions match TRBD1. CDR3 length: 17 amino acids. The J segment lost 0 bases and the V segment lost 5 bases, leaving 10 bases of the junction unmatched. CDR3 in amino acids: CASSPRDRVSMNTEAFF. The CDR3 DNA reads as TGTGCCAGCAGTCCTCGGGACAGGGTTTCTATGAACACTGAAGCTTTCTTT.

The V and J genes are TRBV11-1 and TRBJ2-1; D might be TRBD2 (6 bases). The V end lost 4 bases, the J end lost 0 bases, and 19 bases lay between the germline ends. There are 18 residues in the CDR3. Germline lookup yields CDR1 SGHAT and CDR2 FQDESV (reference sequence). The CDR3 spells CASSSGGLASSSYNEQFF. The CDR3 DNA follows: TGTGCCAGCAGCTCCGGAGGGTTAGCTTCGAGCTCCTACAATGAGCAGTTCTTC.

This clonotype was observed a few times. The V call is TRBV19, the J call TRBJ1-2; 7 nucleotides line up with TRBD1. The CDR3 spans 11 residues. Trimming removed 8 bases from V and 8 bases from J; junction bases left unmatched: 5. Germline V gene data show CDR1 as LNHDA and CDR2 as SQIVND (reference sequence). The DNA for the CDR3 is TGTGCCAGTTCCGACAGGGTCGGCTACACCTTC. It is translated as CASSDRVGYTF.

The chain has TRBV20-1 and TRBJ2-4, with D possibly being TRBD1 (5 bases). V was cut by 4 bases and J by 1 base, with 20 bases left in between. Looked up from germline, CDR1 is DFQATT and CDR2 is SNEGSKA (reference sequence). CDR3 length equals 17 residues. DNA of the CDR3: TGCAGTGCTATTGGCAGGGATTGGGGTATCGCCAAAAACATTCAGTACTTC. The encoded protein is CSAIGRDWGIAKNIQYF.

This chain uses TRBV7-6 with TRBJ2-7; no firm D call. Germline assignment: CDR1 SGHVS and CDR2 FNYEAQ. Trimming took 6 bases from V and 6 from J, leaving 12 bases between them. The CDR3 is made up of 12 amino acids. CDR3 loop: CASRDTGGEQYF. For the CDR3, the DNA is TGTGCCAGCAGGGATACGGGTGGCGAGCAGTACTTC.

The V call is TRBV7-2, the J call TRBJ2-1, with TRBD2 identical over 9 bases. The CDR3 runs to 17 residues. With V trimmed by 2 bases and J by 10 bases, 15 bases remained unmatched. CDR1 and CDR2 (germline): SGHTA, FQGNSA. CDR3 region: CASSLHLSGGPFNEQFF. The DNA for the CDR3 is TGTGCCAGCAGCTTACACCTTAGCGGGGGCCCTTTCAACGAGCAGTTCTTC.